Following are 16 T cell receptor beta chains from one sample sequenced in a study of cytomegalovirus exposure and HLA in healthy donors. PCR involved 60 Vbeta and 13 Jbeta primers. Data came from immunoSEQ multiplex PCR; TCRdb stores just in-frame clones and leaves some out. Of about 210,000 clones in the sample, approximately 83% are singletons; the top ten hold about 10%. Material for sequencing was PBMCs. These receptor sequences come from a woman between 50 and 59 years old in good health and CMV-seropositive.

The chain employs TRBV19 and TRBJ1-5, with 10 bases aligning to TRBD1. The CDR3 extends over 17 amino acids. The ends lost 5 bases at V and 4 bases at J; junction bases unmatched: 11. Looked up from germline, CDR1 is LNHDA and CDR2 is SQIVND (reference sequence). In DNA, the CDR3 is TGTGCCAGTAGTTCCATAGGGCGACAGGGGGCGAATCAGCCCCAGCATTTT. It encodes CASSSIGRQGANQPQHF.

This chain connects TRBV10-3 to TRBJ1-1; D gene ambiguous. CDR3 size: 13 residues. Germline CDR1 ENHRY, CDR2 SYGVKD. V lost 6 bases and J 4 bases, leaving 12 bases between the germline ends. The CDR3 is CAIRRIDFTEAFF. The DNA of the CDR3 is TGTGCCATCAGGAGGATAGACTTCACTGAAGCTTTCTTT.

The chain has TRBV7-2 and TRBJ1-5; weak D call: TRBD1 (6 bases). Germline loops: CDR1 SGHTA, CDR2 FQGNSA. Trimming pared 1 base from V and 0 bases from J, leaving 7 bases between. The CDR3 extends over 15 amino acids. CDR3 region: CASSLVGASNQPQHF. Here the CDR3 DNA reads TGTGCCAGCAGCTTAGTGGGGGCTAGCAATCAGCCCCAGCATTTT.

This chain connects TRBV7-3 to TRBJ2-3; the match to TRBD2 covers 9 bases. CDR1 is SGHTA, CDR2 FQGTGA, per germline. The CDR3 consists of 15 residues. With 5 bases clipped from V and 0 bases from J, the junction kept 3 bases outside the gene matches. CDR3 nucleotides: TGTGCCAGCAGCCGGGCGGGGGGGAGCACAGATACGCAGTATTTT. Protein: CASSRAGGSTDTQYF.

The chain has TRBV6-5 and TRBJ2-7; 8 bases are a match to TRBD1. CDR1 and CDR2 (germline): MNHEY, SVGAGI. CDR3 length equals 14 residues. Germline trimming cut 6 bases from V and 5 bases from J; bases unmatched to any gene: 9. CDR3: CASSSPTGANEQYF. The CDR3 DNA is TGTGCCAGCAGCAGCCCGACAGGGGCCAACGAGCAGTACTTC.

The V gene is TRBV6-1, the J gene TRBJ1-5; 7 bases line up with TRBD1. The germline gives CDR1 MNHNS, CDR2 SASEGT. V lost 5 bases, J lost 5 bases, and 9 bases stayed unmatched. The CDR3 has 15 residues. The CDR3, as DNA: TGTGCCAGCAGTCGCGACAGGGCTAATTATCAGCCCCAGCATTTT. It translates to CASSRDRANYQPQHF.

This chain uses TRBV28 with TRBJ2-3; D remains unclear. This CDR3 has 15 residues. Germline assignment: CDR1 MDHEN and CDR2 SYDVKM. Trimming shortened V by 10 bases and J by 1 base, and 18 bases separated the two germline ends. CDR3 DNA: TGTGCCAACACAGACGGCGCTAAACGCACAGATACGCAGTATTTT. Residues: CANTDGAKRTDTQYF.

The chain is built from TRBV19 and TRBJ2-7, with 7 bases aligning to TRBD2. The CDR3 spans 14 residues. Germline assignment: CDR1 LNHDA and CDR2 SQIVND (reference sequence). Trimming cost V 6 bases and J 4 bases; bases outside gene matches: 9. CDR3 sequence: CASSWPGRVYEQYF. The CDR3 DNA sequence: TGTGCCAGTAGCTGGCCAGGGAGGGTTTACGAGCAGTACTTC. The full variable domain, with the rest looked up from reference TRBV19 and TRBJ2-7, is DGGITQSPKYLFRKEGQNVTLSCEQNLNHDAMYWYRQDPGQGLRLIYYSQIVNDFQKGDIAEGYSVSREKKESFPLTVTSAQKNPTAFYLCASSWPGRVYEQYFGPGTRLTVT.

The CDR3 DNA reads as TGTGCCAGCTCGGTTATAGCGGGGGACTACAATGAGCAGTTCTTC. Translation gives CASSVIAGDYNEQFF. The rearrangement links TRBV18 to TRBJ2-1; the match to TRBD2 covers 9 bases. Germline-derived CDR1 and CDR2 are KGHSH and LQKENI. The CDR3 totals 15 residues. V lost 6 bases and J lost 3; bases outside the gene matches: 6.

V gene TRBV28 combines with J gene TRBJ1-6; tentatively, D is TRBD1 (6 bases). Per germline, CDR1 MDHEN and CDR2 SYDVKM. The CDR3 extends over 16 amino acids. V was trimmed by 4 bases and J by 7 bases, leaving 17 bases between them. Written as DNA, the CDR3 is TGTGCCAGCAGTTCAGACCCGACAGGACAAAATTCACCCCTCCACTTT. Encoded protein: CASSSDPTGQNSPLHF.

The gene calls are TRBV28 and TRBJ1-5, with 7 bases matching TRBD1. Germline assignment: CDR1 MDHEN and CDR2 SYDVKM. J gave up 6 bases and V 6 bases, and 11 bases lay outside the gene matches. CDR3 length: 15 residues. The CDR3 DNA reads TGTGCCAGCAGCTCATACAGGGGCAGAGTTCAGCCCCAGCATTTT. Protein product: CASSSYRGRVQPQHF.

The chain carries TRBV5-1 and TRBJ2-1; the match to TRBD1 covers 7 bases. J gave up 10 bases and V 7 bases, and 17 bases lay outside the gene matches. This CDR3 region has 15 residues. Germline V CDR1 and CDR2: SGHRS, YFSETQ. The chain's CDR3 is CASRPGTARSPEQFF. In DNA, the CDR3 is TGCGCCAGCCGTCCGGGGACAGCCCGAAGCCCGGAGCAGTTCTTC.

V usage is TRBV5-1 and J usage is TRBJ2-2; 15 positions agree with TRBD2. Germline CDR1 is SGHRS and CDR2 is YFSETQ. After removal of 4 bases from V and 0 bases from J, the junction contained 7 bases not matched to a gene. The CDR3 has 19 amino acids. This chain's CDR3 is CASSPEGLAGGSNTGELFF. The CDR3 DNA reads TGCGCCAGCAGCCCCGAGGGACTAGCGGGGGGCTCGAACACCGGGGAGCTGTTTTTT.

The chain links TRBV6-5 to TRBJ1-1; 8 bases line up with TRBD1. CDR1 and CDR2 from the germline V gene are MNHEY and SVGAGI. This CDR3 contains 13 residues. V trimming: 5 bases; J trimming: 3 bases; junction bases outside the gene matches: 2. The CDR3, as DNA: TGTGCCAGCAGTGGACAGGGACACACTGAAGCTTTCTTT. Translation gives CASSGQGHTEAFF.

This clone appeared a single time. V usage is TRBV28 and J usage is TRBJ2-3, with a weak D call TRBD2 (6 bases). Trimming took 4 bases from V and 1 from J, leaving 18 bases between them. This CDR3 has 17 amino acids. CDR1 MDHEN and CDR2 SYDVKM come from the germline V gene. The CDR3 loop is CASSSYRTGGGTDTQYF. CDR3 sequence (DNA): TGTGCCAGCAGTTCCTACAGGACCGGGGGTGGCACAGATACGCAGTATTTT.

This clone was detected only a few times. The chain couples TRBV7-7 to TRBJ2-5; 7 bases map to TRBD2. The J segment lost 1 base and the V segment lost 5 bases, leaving 7 bases of the junction unmatched. This CDR3 has 15 residues. Germline V CDR1 and CDR2: SSHAT, FNYEAQ (reference sequence). For the CDR3, the DNA is TGTGCCAGCAGCCAAAGTCCGGGGGGCCAAGAGACCCAGTACTTC. Residues: CASSQSPGGQETQYF.